The 26 T cell receptor beta chains in this list originate from one sample, sequenced in a study of blood T cell repertoires in COVID-19. The protocol was immunoSEQ multiplex PCR, while the TCRdb copy is restricted to in-frame clones and leaves out a portion. The table has a few hundred thousand clones, 80% to 90% seen once; the top ten hold 10%. Material: peripheral blood. These TCRs come from a woman older than 75 with acute or convalescent COVID-19.

A single count supports this clone. The gene calls are TRBV11-2 and TRBJ2-7; a weak D match, TRBD2 (6 bases). V lost 5 bases, J lost 6 bases, and 17 bases lay in between. The germline V gene has CDR1 SGHAT and CDR2 FQNNGV. The CDR3 is 14 residues long. The DNA of the CDR3 is TGTGCCAGCAGCCTTACTAGCCCCCCTCGCGAGCAGTACTTC. Amino acid sequence: CASSLTSPPREQYF.

V and J are TRBV5-1 and TRBJ2-5; maybe TRBD1 (6 bases). There are 14 residues in the CDR3. Germline loops: CDR1 SGHRS, CDR2 YFSETQ. Trimming took off 4 bases at V and 2 bases at J, with 12 bases between the two ends. The chain's CDR3 is CASSPQGQQETQYF. CDR3 DNA sequence: TGCGCCAGCAGCCCCCAGGGGCAACAAGAGACCCAGTACTTC.

The chain employs TRBV6-5 and TRBJ2-6; D remains ambiguous. Trimming shortened V by 0 bases and J by 7 bases, and 10 bases separated the two germline ends. This CDR3 region has 15 residues. CDR1 MNHEY and CDR2 SVGAGI come from the germline V gene. CDR3 sequence (DNA): TGTGCCAGCAGTTACTCGCCACAACCCGCCAACGTCCTGACTTTC. Its protein product is CASSYSPQPANVLTF.

The V and J genes are TRBV13 and TRBJ1-4, with unresolved D. V gave up 4 bases and J gave up 2 bases, with 8 bases separating them. This CDR3 is built from 14 residues. Per germline, CDR1 PRHDT and CDR2 FYEKMQ (reference sequence). The CDR3 region has the DNA TGTGCCAGCAGCTCGAGAGAGACTAATGAAAAACTGTTTTTT. This codes for CASSSRETNEKLFF. Using reference TRBV13 and TRBJ1-4 for the parts outside the CDR3, the full variable domain is AAGVIQSPRHLIKEKRETATLKCYPIPRHDTVYWYQQGPGQDPQFLISFYEKMQSDKGSIPDRFSAQQFSDYHSELNMSSLELGDSALYFCASSSRETNEKLFFGSGTQLSVL.

This clone appeared a few times. The CDR3 spells CASKGTSGSTGELFF. In nucleotides, the CDR3 is TGTGCCAGTAAGGGGACTAGCGGTTCCACCGGGGAGCTGTTTTTT. The chain uses TRBV19 and TRBJ2-2; 11 bases map to TRBD2. The CDR3 length is 15 residues. V dropped 7 bases and J dropped 4; count of bases not matched to a gene: 5. CDR1 and CDR2 from the germline V gene are LNHDA and SQIVND (reference sequence). Variable domain in full (rest from reference TRBV19 and TRBJ2-2): DGGITQSPKYLFRKEGQNVTLSCEQNLNHDAMYWYRQDPGQGLRLIYYSQIVNDFQKGDIAEGYSVSREKKESFPLTVTSAQKNPTAFYLCASKGTSGSTGELFFGEGSRLTVL.

The rearrangement uses TRBV5-1 and TRBJ1-2; tentatively, D is TRBD1 (6 bases). V was pared by 2 bases and J by 8 bases, with 10 bases between. CDR1 and CDR2 (germline): SGHRS, YFSETQ. This CDR3 region has 12 residues. In DNA form, the CDR3 reads TGCGCCAGCAGCTTAAACAGGGACGGCTACACCTTC. It translates to CASSLNRDGYTF.

This sequence joins TRBV9 and TRBJ2-3, with 8 bases matching TRBD2. Trimming removed 0 bases from V and 6 bases from J; junction bases left unmatched: 9. This CDR3 has 16 residues. Germline assignment: CDR1 SGDLS and CDR2 YYNGEE. The CDR3 DNA is TGTGCCAGCAGCGTAGCTAGCGGGTCCGGAGCTGATACGCAGTATTTT. This encodes CASSVASGSGADTQYF.

This chain joins TRBV5-5 and TRBJ2-1; 10 bases are a match to TRBD2. CDR1 SGHKS and CDR2 YYEKEE come from the germline V gene (reference sequence). The CDR3 has 16 residues. With 0 bases clipped from V and 8 bases from J, the junction kept 8 bases outside the gene matches. The CDR3 nucleotides read TGTGCCAGCAGCTTGGCCCGCCTAGCGGGAGAAGATGAGCAGTTCTTC. This gives the protein CASSLARLAGEDEQFF.

The chain recombines TRBV6-6 with TRBJ1-2; D uncertain. Germline CDR1 reads MNHNY; CDR2 reads SVGAGI (reference sequence). Deletions cut 5 bases from V and 8 bases from J, with 15 bases between. The CDR3 runs 13 residues. This CDR3 reads CASSQIPGEGYTF. For the CDR3, the DNA is TGTGCCAGCAGTCAGATCCCCGGGGAGGGCTACACCTTC.

The V and J genes are TRBV9 and TRBJ2-1; tentative D call: TRBD2 (6 bases). Trimming removed 6 bases from V and 4 bases from J, with 17 bases in between. CDR1 and CDR2 from the germline V gene are SGDLS and YYNGEE. The CDR3 is 15 residues long. The CDR3 DNA reads as TGTGCCAGCATCGAAACCGGGACTTCTTACAATGAGCAGTTCTTC. Its translation: CASIETGTSYNEQFF.

The chain couples TRBV6-4 to TRBJ1-1; D gene uncertain. CDR1 MRHNA and CDR2 SNTAGT come from the germline V gene. Deletions cut 8 bases from V and 1 base from J, with 17 bases between. The CDR3 is 15 amino acids. The CDR3 here is CASSPLEDSNTEAFF. CDR3 DNA sequence: TGTGCCAGCTCACCTCTTGAGGACTCGAACACTGAAGCTTTCTTT.

V and J are TRBV6-5 and TRBJ2-2, with D uncertain. V was cut by 6 bases and J by 7 bases, with 18 bases left in between. Germline CDR1 reads MNHEY; CDR2 reads SVGAGI. CDR3 length: 15 residues. The CDR3 here is CASSFSLRGYGELFF. For the CDR3, the DNA is TGTGCCAGCAGCTTCAGTTTGCGCGGATACGGGGAGCTGTTTTTT.

The V call is TRBV5-1, the J call TRBJ2-6; TRBD1 aligns across 7 bases. Germline V CDR1 and CDR2: SGHRS, YFSETQ. J was trimmed by 12 bases and V by 4 bases; bases with no gene match: 7. The CDR3 consists of 13 residues. The CDR3 nucleotides read TGCGCCAGCAGCATAGACAGGGTGAGCGTCCTGACTTTC. Amino acid sequence: CASSIDRVSVLTF.

The V and J genes are TRBV14 and TRBJ2-5, with D perhaps TRBD1 (6 bases). The length of the CDR3 is 13 residues. V lost 4 bases to trimming and J lost 9 bases, with 15 bases between them. Germline loops: CDR1 SGHDN, CDR2 FVKESK. The CDR3 spells CASSPTGMEAQYF. DNA for the CDR3: TGTGCCAGCAGCCCCACAGGGATGGAGGCCCAGTACTTC.

CDR3 sequence reads: CASSPYLIETQYF. The CDR3 DNA is TGTGCCAGCAGCCCTTACTTAATAGAGACCCAGTACTTC. The gene calls are TRBV7-9 and TRBJ2-5; D not resolved. V was clipped by 5 bases and J by 4 bases, with 11 bases between them. Per germline, CDR1 SEHNR and CDR2 FQNEAQ (reference sequence). This CDR3 is built from 13 residues.

The rearrangement joins TRBV7-6 to TRBJ1-3, with D maybe TRBD1 (6 bases). The CDR3 totals 20 residues. Germline assignment: CDR1 SGHVS and CDR2 FNYEAQ. With 2 bases removed from V and 0 bases from J, the gap between germline ends came to 23 bases. The CDR3 sequence is CASSLLSTKGGELSGNTIYF. The CDR3 DNA reads TGTGCCAGCAGCTTACTGTCGACCAAGGGGGGGGAACTCTCTGGAAACACCATATATTTT.

J is TRBJ1-2 and V is TRBV3-1 (or the pseudogene TRBV3-2), with 7 bases identical to TRBD1. The CDR3 is 15 amino acids. V shed 3 bases and J 6 bases; nucleotides not matched to a gene: 10. Germline V gene sequence: CDR1 LGHDT, CDR2 YNNKEL (reference sequence). The DNA for the CDR3 is TGTGCCAGCAGCCAGAGACAGGGCCGTGAAAATGGCTACACCTTC. This sequence encodes CASSQRQGRENGYTF.

The chain employs TRBV28 and TRBJ1-2, with D unresolved. The germline V gene has CDR1 MDHEN and CDR2 SYDVKM. Trimming pared 3 bases from V and 4 bases from J, leaving 6 bases between. The length of the CDR3 is 12 residues. The CDR3 spells CASSFVSYGYTF. The DNA of the CDR3 is TGTGCCAGCAGTTTTGTCTCCTATGGCTACACCTTC.

This clone has only one observation. CDR3 bases: TGTGCCAGCAGTCAATACAGCTATGGCTACACCTTC. As protein: CASSQYSYGYTF. The chain combines TRBV12-3 or TRBV12-4 with TRBJ1-2; no definite D call. The CDR3 has 12 amino acids. V lost 5 bases to trimming and J lost 4 bases, with 8 bases between them.

V is TRBV6-2 or TRBV6-3 and J is TRBJ1-3, with unresolved D. Per the germline V gene, CDR1 is MNHEY and CDR2 is SVGEGT. This CDR3 is 13 amino acids long. Trimming left V 2 bases short and J 1 base short, with 3 bases between. The CDR3 DNA reads TGTGCCAGCAGTTACCCGTCTGGAAACACCATATATTTT. Protein: CASSYPSGNTIYF.

The chain couples TRBV27 to TRBJ1-5, with D perhaps TRBD1 (6 bases). The CDR3 length is 13 residues. The V end was cut by 5 bases, the J end by 7 bases, with 12 bases between. Germline loops: CDR1 MNHEY, CDR2 SMNVEV (reference sequence). The CDR3 DNA sequence: TGTGCCAGCAGTGCCGGGACAAGGCAGCCCCAGCATTTT. Amino acid sequence: CASSAGTRQPQHF.

With respect to this clone: The sample has other DNA sequences that encode this CDR3 too. This sequence joins TRBV3-1 (or the pseudogene TRBV3-2) and TRBJ1-1; D gene unclear. The CDR3 consists of 13 residues. Germline CDR1 and CDR2: LGHDT and YNNKEL (reference sequence). V gave up 1 base and J gave up 4 bases, with 7 bases separating them. The CDR3 nucleotides read TGTGCCAGCAGCCAAGTGAGCGGCACTGAAGCTTTCTTT. As protein: CASSQVSGTEAFF.

V and J are TRBV4-3 and TRBJ1-6; 7 positions match TRBD1. The CDR3 spans 16 residues. CDR1 and CDR2 (germline): LGHNA, YSLEER. Germline trimming cut 0 bases from V and 7 bases from J; bases unmatched to any gene: 6. Here the CDR3 DNA reads TGCGCCAGCAGCCAAGATAAGACAGGGTGGAATTCACCCCTCCACTTT. Protein: CASSQDKTGWNSPLHF.

The chain carries TRBV30 and TRBJ1-4; unclear D gene. The CDR3 sequence is 11 residues long. The germline V gene encodes CDR1 GTSNPN and CDR2 SVGIG (reference sequence). Trimming pared 3 bases from V and 11 bases from J, leaving 10 bases between. CDR3 protein: CAWSLQRKLFF. The DNA for the CDR3 is TGTGCCTGGAGCCTACAGCGGAAACTGTTTTTT.

This sequence joins TRBV20-1 and TRBJ2-5; the D is unclear. Germline values: CDR1 DFQATT, CDR2 SNEGSKA (reference sequence). V dropped 6 bases and J dropped 4 bases, with 9 bases sitting between them. This CDR3 contains 11 residues. For the CDR3, the DNA is TGCAGTGCCGCGCGAGCAGAGACCCAGTACTTC. It is translated as CSAARAETQYF.

The chain uses TRBV6-5 and TRBJ2-2, with 7 bases that match TRBD1. Per germline, CDR1 MNHEY and CDR2 SVGAGI. CDR3 length: 14 residues. Unmatched junction bases numbered 2, after V lost 1 base and J lost 6 bases. CDR3: CASSYFDRAGELFF. CDR3 coding DNA: TGTGCCAGCAGTTACTTCGACAGGGCCGGGGAGCTGTTTTTT.